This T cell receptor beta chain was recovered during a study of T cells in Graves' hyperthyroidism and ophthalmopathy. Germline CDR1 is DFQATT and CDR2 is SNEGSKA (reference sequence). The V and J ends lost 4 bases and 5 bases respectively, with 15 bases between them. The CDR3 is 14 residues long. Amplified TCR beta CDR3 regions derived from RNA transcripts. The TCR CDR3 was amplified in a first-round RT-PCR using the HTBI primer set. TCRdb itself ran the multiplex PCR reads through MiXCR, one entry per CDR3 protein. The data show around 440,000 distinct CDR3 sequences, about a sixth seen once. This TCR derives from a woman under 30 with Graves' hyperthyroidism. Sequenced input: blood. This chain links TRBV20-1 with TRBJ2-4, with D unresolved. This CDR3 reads CSATRPPLENIQYF. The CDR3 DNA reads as TGCAGTGCTACCCGGCCCCCGCTGGAAAACATTCAGTACTTC.